This record covers a single T cell receptor beta chain. The data derive from a study of blood T cell repertoires in COVID-19. TCRdb's table, derived via immunoSEQ multiplex PCR, lists solely in-frame clones and lacks some. The sample includes fewer than 45,000 clones, approximately 80% of them seen just once. There are 14 residues in the CDR3. The V end was cut by 3 bases, the J end by 4 bases, with 10 bases between. Germline V lookup: CDR1 LNHDA, CDR2 SQIVND (reference sequence). The sequencing sample was made of peripheral blood. The source of this sequence is a human donor in a cohort sampled during active COVID-19. V gene TRBV19 combines with J gene TRBJ1-5; no definite D call. This CDR3 reads CASSMSGVNQPQHF. The CDR3 bases are TGTGCCAGTAGTATGAGCGGTGTGAATCAGCCCCAGCATTTT.